This paragraph reports one T cell receptor (beta chain). V shed 0 bases and J shed 1 base, with 6 bases lying between them. From germline, CDR1 is DFQATT and CDR2 SNEGSKA (reference sequence). The CDR3 totals 13 residues. This sample is drawn from a study of identical twins. TCRdb passed the 5' RACE reads through MiXCR, listing each CDR3 protein once. The sample yields 420,000 or so distinct CDR3 sequences, less than 20% seen once. The receptor comes from a man aged 45-65 years in good health. The rearrangement uses TRBV20-1 and TRBJ2-5, with a tentative D call TRBD1 (6 bases). The sequenced sample was naive T cells sorted from blood. The CDR3 region is CSAREQGQETQYF. DNA of the CDR3: TGCAGTGCTAGAGAACAGGGCCAAGAGACCCAGTACTTC.